This record concerns one T cell receptor beta chain sequence. The data were taken from a study of blood T cell repertoires in COVID-19. Study-wide background: Samples of COVID-19 (acute and convalescent) were obtained from the United States, Italy and Spain. The analysed material was cDNA or gDNA that came from T cells, B-cell-depleted T cells, or PBMCs.

The CDR3 extends over 14 amino acids. V dropped 4 bases and J dropped 7; count of bases not matched to a gene: 7. Germline lookup yields CDR1 MDHEN and CDR2 SYDVKM. Original processing notes: Amplified reference gene primers provided the basis for estimating nucleated cell counts. Libraries were prepared by immunoSEQ multiplex PCR; TCRdb keeps only in-frame clonotypes and omits some of them. D and trimming come from the DNA, and the V and J calls and clone size come from that table. Among about 200,000 clones listed, about nine tenths were seen once. The sequence derives from a man aged 45-65 years with acute or convalescent COVID-19. Sequencing used peripheral blood. The chain joins TRBV28 to TRBJ1-5; TRBD1 aligns across 7 bases. CDR3 sequence (DNA): TGTGCCAGCAGTTCGACAGGGCCGGCCCAGCCCCAGCATTTT. Translated: CASSSTGPAQPQHF. The entire variable domain, with the rest obtained from reference TRBV28 and TRBJ1-5, is as follows: DVKVTQSSRYLVKRTGEKVFLECVQDMDHENMFWYRQDPGLGLRLIYFSYDVKMKEKGDIPEGYSVSREKKERFSLILESASTNQTSMYLCASSSTGPAQPQHFGDGTRLSIL.